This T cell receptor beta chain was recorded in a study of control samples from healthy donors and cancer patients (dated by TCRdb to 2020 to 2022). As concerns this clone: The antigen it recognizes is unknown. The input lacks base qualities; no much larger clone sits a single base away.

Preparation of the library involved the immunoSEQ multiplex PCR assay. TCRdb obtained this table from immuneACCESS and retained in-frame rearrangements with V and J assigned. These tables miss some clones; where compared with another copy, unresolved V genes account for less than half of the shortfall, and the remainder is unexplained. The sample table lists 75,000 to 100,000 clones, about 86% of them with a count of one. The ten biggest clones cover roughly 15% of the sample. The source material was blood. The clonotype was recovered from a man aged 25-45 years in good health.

Here is the DNA: TGTGCCAGCAGCGTAGGCCAGTCAAAATATATTGGGGATGAGCAGTTCTTC. Its amino acids are CASSVGQSKYIGDEQFF. The rearranged chain carries TRBV9 and TRBJ2-1, with the D gene not clear enough to name. Taken from cysteine to phenylalanine, the CDR3 has 17 residues. Only the CDR3 region is kept as DNA, spanning 51 bases read in frame from base 1. CDR1 and CDR2 are read off the germline V gene as SGDLS and YYNGEE. Between the V and J ends, shortened by 0 bases and 8 bases respectively, the junction contains 21 bases.